Below, 23 T cell receptor beta chains from the same sample are listed, as sequenced in a study of cytomegalovirus exposure and HLA in healthy donors. Amplification used 60 Vbeta primers and 13 Jbeta primers. The data were produced by immunoSEQ multiplex PCR, yet TCRdb's version contains in-frame clones alone and is incomplete. The data hold 150,000 to 200,000 clones, with approximately 71% observed a single time. The material sequenced was PBMCs. The receptor source for this set is a man aged 25-45 years in good health and CMV-seropositive.

The rearrangement links TRBV6-5 to TRBJ2-7, with 8 bases that match TRBD1. Trimming at V came to 10 bases and at J to 4 bases, leaving 12 bases not matched to a gene. CDR1 is MNHEY and CDR2 is SVGAGI in the germline V gene. CDR3 length: 14 residues. For the CDR3, the DNA is TGTGCCATCATTTACGGGCAGGGGGCATACGAGCAGTACTTC. Protein product: CAIIYGQGAYEQYF.

The V call is TRBV18, the J call TRBJ2-5; D may be TRBD1 (5 bases). V was clipped by 2 bases and J by 5 bases, with 12 bases between them. Germline V gene lookup returns CDR1 KGHSH and CDR2 LQKENI. CDR3 length: 14 amino acids. CDR3 nucleotides: TGTGCCAGCTCACCAGGTGCAGGGCGGGAGACCCAGTACTTC. This translates into CASSPGAGRETQYF.

The V gene is TRBV4-1, the J gene TRBJ2-5; no clear D. Germline CDR1 reads MGHRA; CDR2 reads YSYEKL. The CDR3 contains 13 residues. V was pared by 2 bases and J by 5 bases, with 9 bases between. CDR3 sequence: CASSQSAVETQYF. DNA of the CDR3: TGCGCCAGCAGCCAATCGGCGGTGGAGACCCAGTACTTC.

The rearrangement joins TRBV4-1 to TRBJ2-3; possibly TRBD2 for D (7 bases). Germline loops: CDR1 MGHRA, CDR2 YSYEKL. V was trimmed by 0 bases and J by 2 bases, leaving 18 bases between them. The CDR3 consists of 18 residues. CDR3 DNA sequence: TGCGCCAGCAGCCAAGAGGGGGGGGCGGTGGGTCTCACAGATACGCAGTATTTT. Residues: CASSQEGGAVGLTDTQYF.

The sample holds a few counts of this clone. V gene TRBV29-1 combines with J gene TRBJ1-1; 10 nucleotides match TRBD1. Germline-derived CDR1 and CDR2 are SQVTM and ANQGSEA. Unmatched junction bases numbered 6, after V lost 5 bases and J lost 3 bases. The length of the CDR3 is 14 residues. DNA for the CDR3: TGCAGCGTTCGACAGGGGGCGTTTGACACTGAAGCTTTCTTT. Its translation is CSVRQGAFDTEAFF.

The V and J genes are TRBV6-1 and TRBJ1-1, with 7 bases fitting TRBD1. CDR1 and CDR2 (germline): MNHNS, SASEGT. V shed 0 bases and J 3 bases; nucleotides not matched to a gene: 1. The CDR3 sequence is 14 residues long. In DNA form, the CDR3 reads TGTGCCAGCAGTGAAGCGGACAGGTACACTGAAGCTTTCTTT. It codes for CASSEADRYTEAFF.

V is TRBV5-1 and J is TRBJ2-1; D possibly corresponds to TRBD1 (6 bases). Trimming took 4 bases from V and 7 from J, leaving 9 bases between them. This CDR3 comprises 12 residues. Germline CDR1 is SGHRS and CDR2 is YFSETQ. Here the CDR3 DNA reads TGCGCCAGCAGCCTACAGGGTAATGAGCAGTTCTTC. It is translated as CASSLQGNEQFF.

The chain carries TRBV6-1 and TRBJ1-2; 7 positions agree with TRBD1. V was clipped by 4 bases and J by 6 bases; unmatched bases: 14. Germline V gene data show CDR1 as MNHNS and CDR2 as SASEGT. There are 16 residues in the CDR3. DNA for the CDR3: TGTGCCAGCAGTGCAGTCGCAGGGGGTCGGTCGGATGGCTACACCTTC. Translating gives CASSAVAGGRSDGYTF.

This clone has just a few counts. The gene calls are TRBV5-6 and TRBJ1-3; perhaps TRBD1 as D (5 bases). Germline V gene data show CDR1 as SGHDT and CDR2 as YYEEEE. The V gene lost 4 bases and the J gene lost 1 base, with 9 bases spanning the gap. The CDR3 sequence is 14 residues long. Here the CDR3 reads CASSAGRSGNTIYF. The CDR3 DNA reads as TGTGCCAGCAGCGCGGGGCGGTCTGGAAACACCATATATTTT.

The V call is TRBV7-9, the J call TRBJ2-3; D is uncertain. Germline V CDR1 and CDR2: SEHNR, FQNEAQ (reference sequence). This CDR3 has 14 residues. Trimming took off 3 bases at V and 5 bases at J, with 12 bases between the two ends. The CDR3 reads CASSLSRLGDTQYF. The CDR3 nucleotides read TGTGCCAGCAGCTTGAGTCGCCTAGGAGATACGCAGTATTTT.

This clone came up a few times. This rearrangement joins TRBV30 to TRBJ2-1, with 8 bases lining up with TRBD2. V lost 2 bases, J lost 10 bases, and 10 bases stayed unmatched. The CDR3 sequence is 14 residues long. Germline V CDR1 and CDR2: GTSNPN, SVGIG (reference sequence). The CDR3 loop reads CAWSKSGSYLEQFF. The CDR3 region has the DNA TGTGCCTGGAGTAAAAGCGGGAGCTATTTGGAGCAGTTCTTC.

The V call is TRBV10-1, the J call TRBJ2-3, with a tentative D call TRBD2 (6 bases). Germline lookup yields CDR1 WNHNN and CDR2 SYGVQD (reference sequence). This CDR3 is built from 16 residues. With 4 bases removed from V and 2 bases from J, the gap between germline ends came to 16 bases. CDR3 in DNA: TGCGCCAGCAGTGGGAGAATAGCGGACCTCACAGATACGCAGTATTTT. Protein: CASSGRIADLTDTQYF.

The rearrangement links TRBV19 to TRBJ2-2; 12 nucleotides line up with TRBD1. Per germline, CDR1 LNHDA and CDR2 SQIVND (reference sequence). There are 17 residues in the CDR3. V was clipped by 4 bases and J by 6 bases; unmatched bases: 9. The CDR3 region is CASSTLEGQGASGELFF. CDR3 sequence (DNA): TGTGCCAGTAGTACCTTGGAGGGACAGGGGGCCTCCGGGGAGCTGTTTTTT.

The V call is TRBV30, the J call TRBJ1-2, with 7 positions matching TRBD1. The CDR3 has 11 residues. Per the germline V gene, CDR1 is GTSNPN and CDR2 is SVGIG (reference sequence). The J segment lost 9 bases and the V segment lost 0 bases, leaving 1 base of the junction unmatched. The CDR3 sequence is CAWSVGGRYTF. Here the CDR3 DNA reads TGTGCCTGGAGTGTAGGGGGCCGCTACACCTTC.

This clone has just a few counts. The rearrangement uses TRBV11-3 and TRBJ2-7, with D unresolved. Per germline, CDR1 SGHNT and CDR2 YENEEA. The CDR3 is 13 residues long. V dropped 0 bases and J dropped 3 bases, with 6 bases sitting between them. CDR3 nucleotides: TGTGCCAGCAGCTTAGAGTACGGCTACGAGCAGTACTTC. The encoded protein is CASSLEYGYEQYF. Combining the CDR3 with reference TRBV11-3 and TRBJ2-7 gives the whole variable domain EAGVVQSPRYKIIEKKQPVAFWCNPISGHNTLYWYLQNLGQGPELLIRYENEEAVDDSQLPKDRFSAERLKGVDSTLKIQPAELGDSAVYLCASSLEYGYEQYFGPGTRLTVT.

This clone showed up just a few times. The chain couples TRBV10-2 to TRBJ1-5; 10 bases match TRBD1. Trimming at V came to 2 bases and at J to 4 bases, leaving 2 bases not matched to a gene. From germline, CDR1 is WSHSY and CDR2 SAAADI. The CDR3 consists of 15 residues. CDR3 residues: CASSEGDRGNQPQHF. In DNA form, the CDR3 reads TGCGCCAGCAGTGAGGGGGACAGGGGAAATCAGCCCCAGCATTTT.

J is TRBJ1-3 and V is TRBV7-8; D is perhaps TRBD1 (6 bases). Trimming took 5 bases from V and 4 from J, leaving 15 bases between them. This CDR3 has 15 amino acids. CDR1 is SGHVS and CDR2 is FQNEAQ in the germline V gene. The CDR3 nucleotides are TGTGCCAGCAGCCTCTCCGGGGGGCGGGGAAACACCATATATTTT. It encodes CASSLSGGRGNTIYF. Complete variable domain (other parts from reference TRBV7-8 and TRBJ1-3): GAGVSQSPRYKVAKRGQDVALRCDPISGHVSLFWYQQALGQGPEFLTYFQNEAQLDKSGLPSDRFFAERPEGSVSTLKIQRTQQEDSAVYLCASSLSGGRGNTIYFGEGSWLTVV.

This chain connects TRBV14 to TRBJ2-2; D is perhaps TRBD2 (6 bases). The CDR3 has 15 residues. Per germline, CDR1 SGHDN and CDR2 FVKESK. V was shortened by 1 base and J by 8 bases, with 14 bases between the two germline ends. As DNA, the CDR3 is TGTGCCAGCAGCCAAGTAGGAGGGAAACTGGGGGAGCTGTTTTTT. Its translation is CASSQVGGKLGELFF.

This clone was observed a handful of times. The chain combines TRBV6-5 with TRBJ2-1; 11 bases match TRBD1. After removal of 2 bases from V and 7 bases from J, the junction contained 4 bases not matched to a gene. CDR1 and CDR2 (germline): MNHEY, SVGAGI. This CDR3 is 15 amino acids long. CDR3 DNA sequence: TGTGCCAGCAGTTACGGGACAGGGGGTTTGAATGAGCAGTTCTTC. Amino acid sequence: CASSYGTGGLNEQFF.

V is TRBV14 and J is TRBJ2-5; D gene uncertain. The CDR3 has 14 residues. CDR1 SGHDN and CDR2 FVKESK come from the germline V gene. V lost 5 bases and J 7 bases, leaving 17 bases between the germline ends. The CDR3 DNA sequence: TGTGCCAGCAGCGGGCGACCCATCGCAAGGACCCAGTACTTC. Translation: CASSGRPIARTQYF.

In its sample, this clone was seen a few times. This chain connects TRBV11-2 to TRBJ2-3; D gene unclear. The CDR3 loop spans 16 amino acids. Germline CDR1 and CDR2: SGHAT and FQNNGV. Trimming removed 2 bases from V and 0 bases from J, with 12 bases in between. CDR3 region: CASSLLRGRSTDTQYF. The CDR3 nucleotides are TGTGCCAGCAGCTTATTACGCGGAAGAAGCACAGATACGCAGTATTTT.

V and J are TRBV5-1 and TRBJ2-7, with 8 positions matching TRBD2. The CDR3 runs to 15 residues. V shed 2 bases and J 6 bases; nucleotides not matched to a gene: 10. CDR1 and CDR2 (germline): SGHRS, YFSETQ. The CDR3 here is CASSFDPGGSLEQYF. CDR3 DNA sequence: TGCGCCAGCAGCTTCGATCCGGGAGGGTCTCTCGAGCAGTACTTC.

This clone was counted between two and nine times. The chain employs TRBV18 and TRBJ1-4; TRBD1 aligns across 8 bases. The CDR3 runs to 14 residues. Germline CDR1 is KGHSH and CDR2 is LQKENI. With 8 bases clipped from V and 2 bases from J, the junction kept 4 bases outside the gene matches. In DNA, the CDR3 is TGTGCCAGCGCTGGACAGGGCACTAATGAAAAACTGTTTTTT. Its protein product is CASAGQGTNEKLFF. Full variable domain (rest looked up from reference TRBV18 and TRBJ1-4): NAGVMQNPRHLVRRRGQEARLRCSPMKGHSHVYWYRQLPEEGLKFMVYLQKENIIDESGMPKERFSAEFPKEGPSILRIQQVVRGDSAAYFCASAGQGTNEKLFFGSGTQLSVL.